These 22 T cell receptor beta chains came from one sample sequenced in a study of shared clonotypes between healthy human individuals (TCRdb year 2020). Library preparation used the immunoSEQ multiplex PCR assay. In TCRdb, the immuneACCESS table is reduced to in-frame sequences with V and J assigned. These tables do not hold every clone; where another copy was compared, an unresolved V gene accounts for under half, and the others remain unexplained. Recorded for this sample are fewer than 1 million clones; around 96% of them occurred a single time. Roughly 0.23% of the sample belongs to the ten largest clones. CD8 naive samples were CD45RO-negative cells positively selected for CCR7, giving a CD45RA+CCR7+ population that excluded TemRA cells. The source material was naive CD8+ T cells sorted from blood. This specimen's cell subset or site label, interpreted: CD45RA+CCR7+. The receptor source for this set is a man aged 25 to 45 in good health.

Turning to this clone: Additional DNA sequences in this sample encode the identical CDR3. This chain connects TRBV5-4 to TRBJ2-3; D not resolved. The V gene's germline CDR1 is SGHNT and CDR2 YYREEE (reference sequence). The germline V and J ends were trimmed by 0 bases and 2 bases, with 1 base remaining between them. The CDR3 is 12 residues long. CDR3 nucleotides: TGTGCCAGCAGCTTGGTCACAGATACGCAGTATTTT. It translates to CASSLVTDTQYF.

The CDR3 sequence: CASSPYRDRAYEQYF. CDR3 nucleotides: TGCGCCAGCAGCCCCTACAGGGACAGGGCTTACGAGCAGTACTTC. The chain carries TRBV5-1 and TRBJ2-7; TRBD1 aligns across 9 bases. Germline V gives CDR1 SGHRS, CDR2 YFSETQ. Losses at the gene ends were 4 bases for V and 4 bases for J; bases not matched to a gene: 9. The CDR3 length is 15 residues.

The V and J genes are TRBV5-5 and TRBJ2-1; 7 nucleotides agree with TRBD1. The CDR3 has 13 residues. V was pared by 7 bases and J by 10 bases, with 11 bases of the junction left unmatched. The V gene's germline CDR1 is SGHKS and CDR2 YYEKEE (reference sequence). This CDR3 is CASRGEGGGEQFF. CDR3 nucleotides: TGTGCCAGCCGTGGGGAAGGGGGCGGCGAGCAGTTCTTC.

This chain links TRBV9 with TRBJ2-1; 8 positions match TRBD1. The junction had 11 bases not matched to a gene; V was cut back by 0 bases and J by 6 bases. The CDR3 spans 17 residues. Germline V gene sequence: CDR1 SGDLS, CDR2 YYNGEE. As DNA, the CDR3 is TGTGCCAGCAGCGTAGACCCTAGGACAGGGCGAACCAATGAGCAGTTCTTC. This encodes CASSVDPRTGRTNEQFF.

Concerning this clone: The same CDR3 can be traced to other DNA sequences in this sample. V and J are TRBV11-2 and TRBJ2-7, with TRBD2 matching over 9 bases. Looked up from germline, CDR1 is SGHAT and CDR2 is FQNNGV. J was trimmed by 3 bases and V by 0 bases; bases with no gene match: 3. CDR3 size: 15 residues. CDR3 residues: CASSLEGSGSYEQYF. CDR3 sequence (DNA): TGTGCCAGCAGCTTAGAGGGTAGCGGGAGCTACGAGCAGTACTTC.

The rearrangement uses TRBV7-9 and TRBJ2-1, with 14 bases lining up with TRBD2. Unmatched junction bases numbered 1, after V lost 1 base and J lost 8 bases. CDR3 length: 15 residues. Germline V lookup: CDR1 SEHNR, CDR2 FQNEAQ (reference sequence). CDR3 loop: CASSLGLAGGHEQFF. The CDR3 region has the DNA TGTGCCAGCAGCTTAGGACTAGCGGGAGGGCATGAGCAGTTCTTC.

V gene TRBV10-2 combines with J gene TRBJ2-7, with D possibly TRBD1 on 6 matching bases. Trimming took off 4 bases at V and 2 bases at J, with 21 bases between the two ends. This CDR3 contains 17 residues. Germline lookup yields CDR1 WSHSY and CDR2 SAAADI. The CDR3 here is CASSGRDTGFSTYEQYF. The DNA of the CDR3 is TGCGCCAGCAGTGGACGGGACACAGGGTTCAGTACCTACGAGCAGTACTTC.

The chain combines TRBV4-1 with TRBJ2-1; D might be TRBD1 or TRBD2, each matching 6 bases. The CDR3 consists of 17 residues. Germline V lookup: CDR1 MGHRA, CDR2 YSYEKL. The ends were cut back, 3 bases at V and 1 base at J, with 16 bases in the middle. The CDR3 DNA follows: TGCGCCAGCAGCCAGGAGGGGGACTTACGGTCCTACAATGAGCAGTTCTTC. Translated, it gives CASSQEGDLRSYNEQFF.

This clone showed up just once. CDR3 sequence reads: CASSRQGGYYEQYF. In DNA form, the CDR3 reads TGTGCCAGCTCGCGACAAGGGGGGTACTACGAGCAGTACTTC. This chain joins TRBV18 and TRBJ2-7, with D perhaps TRBD1 or TRBD2 (6 bases each). The CDR3 spans 14 residues. Germline V gene data show CDR1 as KGHSH and CDR2 as LQKENI. V was trimmed by 6 bases and J by 3 bases, leaving 15 bases between them.

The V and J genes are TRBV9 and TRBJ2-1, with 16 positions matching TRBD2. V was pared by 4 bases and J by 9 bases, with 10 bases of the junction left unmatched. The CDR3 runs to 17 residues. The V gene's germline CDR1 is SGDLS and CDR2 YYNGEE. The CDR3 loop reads CASSSQGLAGGPGEQFF. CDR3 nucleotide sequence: TGTGCCAGCAGCTCCCAGGGACTAGCGGGAGGGCCCGGTGAGCAGTTCTTC.

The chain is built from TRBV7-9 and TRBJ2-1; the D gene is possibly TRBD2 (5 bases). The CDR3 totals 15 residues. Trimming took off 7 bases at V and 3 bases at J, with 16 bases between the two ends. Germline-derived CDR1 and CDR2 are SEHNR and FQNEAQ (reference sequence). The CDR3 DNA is TGTGCCAGCATCGCTAGCCCTATAGGCTACAATGAGCAGTTCTTC. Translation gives CASIASPIGYNEQFF.

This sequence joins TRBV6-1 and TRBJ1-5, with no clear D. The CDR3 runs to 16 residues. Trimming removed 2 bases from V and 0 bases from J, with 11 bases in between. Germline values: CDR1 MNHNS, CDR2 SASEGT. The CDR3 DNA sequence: TGTGCCAGCAGTGAACCGGGAGTAAATAGCAATCAGCCCCAGCATTTT. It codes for CASSEPGVNSNQPQHF.

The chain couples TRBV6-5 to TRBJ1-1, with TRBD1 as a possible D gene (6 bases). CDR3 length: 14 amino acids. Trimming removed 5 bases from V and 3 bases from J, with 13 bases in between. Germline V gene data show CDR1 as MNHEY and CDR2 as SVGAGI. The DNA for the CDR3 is TGTGCCAGCAGTCCCCGGGACACCGACACTGAAGCTTTCTTT. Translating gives CASSPRDTDTEAFF.

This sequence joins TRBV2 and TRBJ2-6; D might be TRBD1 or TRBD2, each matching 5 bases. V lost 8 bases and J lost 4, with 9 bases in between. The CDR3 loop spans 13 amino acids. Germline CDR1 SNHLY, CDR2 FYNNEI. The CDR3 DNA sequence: TGTGCCAGCGTGGGACCGGGGGCCAACGTCCTGACTTTC. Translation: CASVGPGANVLTF.

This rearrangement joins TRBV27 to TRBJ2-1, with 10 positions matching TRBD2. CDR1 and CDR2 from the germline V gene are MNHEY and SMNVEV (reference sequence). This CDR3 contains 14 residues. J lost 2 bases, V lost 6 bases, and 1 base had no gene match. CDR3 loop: CASRGLAAYNEQFF. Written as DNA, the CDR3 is TGTGCCAGCAGAGGACTAGCGGCCTACAATGAGCAGTTCTTC.

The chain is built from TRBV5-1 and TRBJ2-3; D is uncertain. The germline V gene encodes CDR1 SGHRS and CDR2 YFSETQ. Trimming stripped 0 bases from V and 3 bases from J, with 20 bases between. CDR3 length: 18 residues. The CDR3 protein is CASSLESVTARRTDTQYF. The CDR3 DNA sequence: TGCGCCAGCAGCTTGGAGTCAGTTACCGCTCGAAGAACAGATACGCAGTATTTT.

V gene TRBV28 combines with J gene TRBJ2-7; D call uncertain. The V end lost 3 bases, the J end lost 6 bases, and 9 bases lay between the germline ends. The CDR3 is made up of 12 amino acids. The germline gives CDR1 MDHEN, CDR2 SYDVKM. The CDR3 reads CASSFAAAEQYF. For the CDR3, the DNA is TGTGCCAGCAGTTTCGCCGCGGCCGAGCAGTACTTC.

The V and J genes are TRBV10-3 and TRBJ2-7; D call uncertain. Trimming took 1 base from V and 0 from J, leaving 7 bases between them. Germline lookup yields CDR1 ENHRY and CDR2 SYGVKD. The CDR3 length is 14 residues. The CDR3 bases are TGTGCCATCAGTGAGTTTTCAGTCTCCTACGAGCAGTACTTC. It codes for CAISEFSVSYEQYF.

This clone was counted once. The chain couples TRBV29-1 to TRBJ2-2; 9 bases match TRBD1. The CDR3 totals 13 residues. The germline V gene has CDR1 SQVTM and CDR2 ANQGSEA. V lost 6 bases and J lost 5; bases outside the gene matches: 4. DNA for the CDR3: TGCAGCGTGACGGGGACAGGGACCGGGGAGCTGTTTTTT. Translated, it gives CSVTGTGTGELFF.

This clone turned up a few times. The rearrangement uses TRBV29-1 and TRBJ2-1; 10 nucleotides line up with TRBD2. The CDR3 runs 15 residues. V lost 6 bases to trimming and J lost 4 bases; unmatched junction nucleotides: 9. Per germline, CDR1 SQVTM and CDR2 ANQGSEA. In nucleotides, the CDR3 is TGCAGCGTCTTCGGTCTAGCGGGAGAGTACAATGAGCAGTTCTTC. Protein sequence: CSVFGLAGEYNEQFF.

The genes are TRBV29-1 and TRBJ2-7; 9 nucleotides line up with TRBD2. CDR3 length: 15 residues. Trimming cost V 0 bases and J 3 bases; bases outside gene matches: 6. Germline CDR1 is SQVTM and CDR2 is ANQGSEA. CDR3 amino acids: CSVEEDSGRIYEQYF. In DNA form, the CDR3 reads TGCAGCGTTGAAGAGGACAGCGGGAGGATCTACGAGCAGTACTTC.

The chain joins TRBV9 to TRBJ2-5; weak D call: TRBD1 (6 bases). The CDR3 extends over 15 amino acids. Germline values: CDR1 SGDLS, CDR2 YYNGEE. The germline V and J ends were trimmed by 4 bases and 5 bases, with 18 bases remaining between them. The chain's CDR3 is CASSPWDKVGETQYF. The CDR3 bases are TGTGCCAGCAGCCCATGGGACAAAGTAGGGGAGACCCAGTACTTC.